Below are 18 T cell receptor beta chains sequenced from a single sample in a study of Graves' ophthalmopathy and Graves' hyperthyroidism. Researchers took RNA transcripts and amplified TCR beta CDR3 regions from them. Second-round multiplex PCR came after first-round RT-PCR with HTBI primers. A single record per CDR3 protein comes from TCRdb applying MiXCR to the multiplex PCR reads. The table records over a million distinct CDR3 sequences, about 40% of them present only once. Material: peripheral blood or thyroid tissue (not recorded which). The receptors were gathered from an adult man with Graves' hyperthyroidism.

The chain joins TRBV29-1 to TRBJ1-3; 9 bases are shared with TRBD1. The CDR3 consists of 15 residues. Per germline, CDR1 SQVTM and CDR2 ANQGSEA. V lost 0 bases, J lost 3 bases, and 3 bases stayed unmatched. This CDR3 is CSVEEGQGFGNTIYF. The CDR3 bases are TGCAGCGTTGAAGAGGGACAGGGTTTTGGAAACACCATATATTTT. Drawing the rest from reference TRBV29-1 and TRBJ1-3, the complete variable domain is SAVISQKPSRDICQRGTSLTIQCQVDSQVTMMFWYRQQPGQSLTLIATANQGSEATYESGFVIDKFPISRPNLTFSTLTVSNMSPEDSSIYLCSVEEGQGFGNTIYFGEGSWLTVV.

V and J are TRBV11-2 and TRBJ2-7, with TRBD2 identical over 9 bases. Trimming took 9 bases from V and 4 from J; bases not matched to a gene: 4. The CDR3 length is 12 residues. Germline V gives CDR1 SGHAT, CDR2 FQNNGV. The CDR3 protein is CASQREVYEQYF. Written as DNA, the CDR3 is TGTGCCAGTCAGCGGGAGGTGTACGAGCAGTACTTC.

Many counts were recorded for this clonotype. The gene calls are TRBV4-1 and TRBJ2-5; D is uncertain. Germline V gene data show CDR1 as MGHRA and CDR2 as YSYEKL. The CDR3 consists of 14 residues. The V gene lost 4 bases and the J gene lost 3 bases, with 12 bases spanning the gap. The CDR3 sequence: CASSRPDLKETQYF. DNA of the CDR3: TGCGCCAGCAGCCGACCTGACTTGAAAGAGACCCAGTACTTC.

This clonotype was seen ten or more times. The chain links TRBV10-3 to TRBJ2-2, with 12 bases fitting TRBD2. Trimming at V came to 7 bases and at J to 0 bases, leaving 9 bases not matched to a gene. The CDR3 runs to 18 residues. Germline CDR1 and CDR2: ENHRY and SYGVKD. The CDR3 coding sequence is TGTGCCATCAACCCGGGACTAGCGGGCGGAACGAACACCGGGGAGCTGTTTTTT. Protein product: CAINPGLAGGTNTGELFF.

At least ten counts were recorded for this clonotype. The rearrangement joins TRBV6-6 to TRBJ2-5; TRBD2 agrees at 8 bases. Germline assignment: CDR1 MNHNY and CDR2 SVGAGI (reference sequence). This CDR3 has 14 residues. The V segment lost 6 bases and the J segment 5 bases; nucleotides outside the gene matches: 8. The CDR3 loop reads CASSVAGSGETQYF. The CDR3 DNA follows: TGTGCCAGCAGCGTAGCGGGATCGGGGGAGACCCAGTACTTC.

This clonotype showed up many times. This sequence joins TRBV7-9 and TRBJ1-1, with D hard to call. The CDR3 runs to 12 residues. CDR1 and CDR2 (germline): SEHNR, FQNEAQ (reference sequence). Between the trimmed V and J ends, which lost 4 bases and 8 bases, there was a span of 11 bases. The chain's CDR3 is CASSYAPPEAFF. DNA of the CDR3: TGTGCCAGCAGCTATGCCCCCCCCGAAGCTTTCTTT.

The chain couples TRBV15 to TRBJ1-1; D is ambiguous. The V gene lost 3 bases and the J gene lost 1 base, with 3 bases spanning the gap. CDR3 length equals 12 residues. The germline V gene encodes CDR1 LNHNV and CDR2 YYDKDF (reference sequence). In DNA form, the CDR3 reads TGTGCCACCAGCAGCAGGAACACTGAAGCTTTCTTT. Translated: CATSSRNTEAFF.

For this clonotype: The conserved final phenylalanine or tryptophan is absent from the CDR3, which likely points to a read error. The limits of the CDR3 on the DNA are not certain, so only TCRdb's listed CDR3 is given. This chain uses TRBV10-3 with TRBJ2-6. Germline CDR1 reads ENHRY; CDR2 reads SYGVKD. The CDR3 is 8 amino acids long, termini counted. This CDR3 reads CAISESDY.

This clonotype turned up a few times. The rearrangement uses TRBV20-1 and TRBJ2-2; 8 bases fit TRBD2. This CDR3 contains 15 residues. After removal of 6 bases from V and 6 bases from J, the junction contained 12 bases not matched to a gene. CDR1 and CDR2 (germline): DFQATT, SNEGSKA (reference sequence). The CDR3 sequence: CSASRRAGEPGELFF. DNA of the CDR3: TGCAGTGCCTCAAGGCGAGCGGGAGAACCCGGGGAGCTGTTTTTT.

Only a few counts were recorded for this clonotype. One end of the junction varies from germline; a read error may be responsible. The chain joins TRBV28 to TRBJ2-5; 11 bases match TRBD1. This CDR3 is built from 13 residues. Germline V gene lookup returns CDR1 MDHEN and CDR2 SYDVKM. CDR3 DNA sequence: TGTGCCAGCAGCACAGGACAGGGGGCGCGCAACCACTTC. This codes for CASSTGQGARNHF.

This clonotype has only one observation. This chain connects TRBV20-1 to TRBJ2-5, with 7 bases matching TRBD2. Germline V gene data show CDR1 as DFQATT and CDR2 as SNEGSKA (reference sequence). Trimming cost V 6 bases and J 1 base; bases outside gene matches: 5. The CDR3 runs to 13 residues. The CDR3, as DNA: TGCAGTGCGGGAGGGCGGGCCCAAGAGACCCAGTACTTC. Translation gives CSAGGRAQETQYF.

The chain combines TRBV29-1 with TRBJ1-2, with D maybe TRBD1 (5 bases). The germline V gene has CDR1 SQVTM and CDR2 ANQGSEA. Trimming pared 1 base from V and 2 bases from J, leaving 11 bases between. The CDR3 is 14 amino acids. The CDR3 loop reads CSVEGGWGNYGYTF. In nucleotides, the CDR3 is TGCAGCGTTGAAGGCGGGTGGGGGAACTATGGCTACACCTTC. The full variable domain, its missing parts supplied by reference TRBV29-1 and TRBJ1-2, is SAVISQKPSRDICQRGTSLTIQCQVDSQVTMMFWYRQQPGQSLTLIATANQGSEATYESGFVIDKFPISRPNLTFSTLTVSNMSPEDSSIYLCSVEGGWGNYGYTFGSGTRLTVV.

V and J are TRBV6-6 and TRBJ1-1; 7 bases fit TRBD1. V lost 2 bases to trimming and J lost 0 bases; unmatched junction nucleotides: 6. The CDR3 runs 16 residues. Per germline, CDR1 MNHNY and CDR2 SVGAGI (reference sequence). CDR3 sequence (DNA): TGTGCCAGCAGTTACGGGCAGGGGGTAATGAACACTGAAGCTTTCTTT. Protein: CASSYGQGVMNTEAFF.

The sample holds a few counts of this clonotype. The chain uses TRBV7-9 and TRBJ2-7, with D possibly matching TRBD2 (6 bases). Trimming took 5 bases from V and 3 from J, leaving 14 bases between them. CDR3 size: 14 residues. Germline V gene lookup returns CDR1 SEHNR and CDR2 FQNEAQ (reference sequence). CDR3 amino acids: CASSPPGLYYEQYF. CDR3 DNA sequence: TGTGCCAGCAGCCCCCCGGGACTTTACTACGAGCAGTACTTC. The entire variable domain, with the rest obtained from reference TRBV7-9 and TRBJ2-7, is as follows: DTGVSQNPRHKITKRGQNVTFRCDPISEHNRLYWYRQTLGQGPEFLTYFQNEAQLEKSRLLSDRFSAERPKGSFSTLEIQRTEQGDSAMYLCASSPPGLYYEQYFGPGTRLTVT.

The sample holds a few counts of this clonotype. The chain links TRBV12-3 or TRBV12-4 to TRBJ1-3; 8 nucleotides match TRBD1. J gave up 2 bases and V 3 bases, and 3 bases lay outside the gene matches. This CDR3 has 15 residues. In DNA, the CDR3 is TGTGCCAGCAGTTTCCGGACAGGGACTGGAAACACCATATATTTT. It is translated as CASSFRTGTGNTIYF.

This clonotype showed up many times. The CDR3 loop is CASSLTASNQPQHF. Written as DNA, the CDR3 is TGTGCCAGCAGCTTGACAGCTAGCAATCAGCCCCAGCATTTT. The chain carries TRBV12-3 or TRBV12-4 and TRBJ1-5; D might be TRBD1 (5 bases). This CDR3 has 14 residues. Trimming took 6 bases from V and 0 from J, leaving 9 bases between them.

This clonotype occurred many times. The V and J genes are TRBV20-1 and TRBJ1-4; no firm D call. Germline CDR1 and CDR2: DFQATT and SNEGSKA (reference sequence). The V end lost 3 bases, the J end lost 7 bases, and 12 bases lay between the germline ends. The CDR3 is 13 amino acids. The CDR3 is CSASRVRGEKLFF. For the CDR3, the DNA is TGCAGTGCTAGTCGTGTGCGGGGTGAAAAACTGTTTTTT.

This clonotype was recorded at least ten times. The V gene is TRBV7-2, the J gene TRBJ1-2; the D gene is possibly TRBD1 (6 bases). The CDR3 length is 14 residues. With 5 bases removed from V and 2 bases from J, the gap between germline ends came to 12 bases. Germline V lookup: CDR1 SGHTA, CDR2 FQGNSA. The CDR3 nucleotides are TGTGCCAGCAGCCGAGGGGGGGCGAACTATGGCTACACCTTC. It encodes CASSRGGANYGYTF.